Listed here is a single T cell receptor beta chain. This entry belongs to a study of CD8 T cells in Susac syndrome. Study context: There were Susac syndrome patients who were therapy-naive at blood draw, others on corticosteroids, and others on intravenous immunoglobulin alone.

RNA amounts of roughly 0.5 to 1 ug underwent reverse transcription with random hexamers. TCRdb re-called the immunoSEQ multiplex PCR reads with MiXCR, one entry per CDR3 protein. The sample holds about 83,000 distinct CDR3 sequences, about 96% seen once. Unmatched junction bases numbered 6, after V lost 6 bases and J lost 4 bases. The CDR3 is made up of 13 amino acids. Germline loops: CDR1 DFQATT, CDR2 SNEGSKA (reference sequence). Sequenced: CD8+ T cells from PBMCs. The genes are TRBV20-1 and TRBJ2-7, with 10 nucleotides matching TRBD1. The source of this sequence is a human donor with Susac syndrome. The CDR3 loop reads CSAWTGGPYEQYF. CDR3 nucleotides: TGCAGTGCCTGGACAGGGGGTCCATACGAGCAGTACTTC.